The present TCR beta chain was sequenced within a study of CD8 T cells in ankylosing spondylitis. Points from the study as a whole: A TCR beta motif of under 10 highly homologous variants appeared characteristic of ankylosing spondylitis blood.

Details on this clonotype: What it binds is unknown.

TCRdb passed the 5' RACE reads through MiXCR, listing each CDR3 protein once. Of about 330,000 distinct CDR3 sequences in the sample, less than 9.5% are singletons; the top ten hold just over 14%. The CDR3 runs to 13 residues. Germline V gene data show CDR1 as SGDLS and CDR2 as YYNGEE. V was pared by 6 bases and J by 5 bases, with 12 bases between. This receptor was identified in a male donor with ankylosing spondylitis. Source material: blood, either unsorted or a sorted T cell fraction (not recorded which). The V gene is TRBV9, the J gene TRBJ2-1; the D gene is possibly TRBD2 (5 bases). In DNA form, the CDR3 reads TGTGCCAGCAACGGACTGAGAGACAATGAGCAGTTCTTC. Its translation: CASNGLRDNEQFF.